A selection of T cell receptor beta chains follows, all from one sample in a study of T cell repertoires in cytomegalovirus infection. TCRdb re-called the reads with MiXCR, one entry per CDR3 protein. The repertoire holds more than 500,000 distinct CDR3 sequences, about 15% seen once, with about 24% in the top ten. Sequenced sample: CD8+ T cells from PBMCs. These receptors came from a human donor in good health (CMV status not recorded). Some clones in this sample may be carry-over from other donors' samples. The CDR3 runs from the conserved cysteine through the conserved F or W.

V	J	CDR3
TRBV4-2	TRBJ2-7	CASSQARLAGGYEQYF
TRBV4-2	TRBJ2-5	CASSQVEGRETQYF
TRBV7-9	TRBJ2-1	CASSSEGVTIQSTSYNEQFF
TRBV10-3	TRBJ2-7	CAISVRDSSYEQYF
TRBV5-1	TRBJ2-7	CASSLRGLAGGLSYEQYF
TRBV6-1	TRBJ2-5	CASSPGTSGVETQYF
TRBV28	TRBJ2-7	CASSSPFGLAGKPYEQYF
TRBV12-3/TRBV12-4	TRBJ1-1	CASSPPGLIAFF
TRBV14	TRBJ1-1	CASSQEEGMRTEAFF
TRBV4-1	TRBJ1-1	CASCQVQPNTEAFF